This entry lists 25 T cell receptor beta chains sequenced from one sample in a study of cytomegalovirus exposure and HLA in healthy donors. The PCR employed 60 Vbeta primers together with 13 Jbeta primers. The protocol was immunoSEQ multiplex PCR, while the TCRdb copy is restricted to in-frame clones and leaves out a portion. The table includes around 150,000 clones, roughly 10% detected once. Input material: PBMCs. Receptors were obtained from a male donor in good health and CMV-seronegative.

This clone was detected only a few times. The chain joins TRBV9 to TRBJ1-3; 7 bases are shared with TRBD1. CDR1 and CDR2 from the germline V gene are SGDLS and YYNGEE. V shed 4 bases and J 0 bases; nucleotides not matched to a gene: 4. The CDR3 is made up of 15 amino acids. CDR3 protein: CASSTTGNSGNTIYF. The DNA for the CDR3 is TGTGCCAGCAGCACGACAGGGAACTCTGGAAACACCATATATTTT.

This CDR3 reads CSVPRSGNGWDEQFF. The CDR3 bases are TGCAGCGTTCCTAGGTCGGGGAACGGATGGGATGAGCAGTTCTTC. The chain is built from TRBV29-1 and TRBJ2-1, with D possibly being TRBD2 (5 bases). The CDR3 is 15 residues long. Germline V gives CDR1 SQVTM, CDR2 ANQGSEA. Trimming took off 5 bases at V and 8 bases at J, with 22 bases between the two ends.

This clone was counted between two and nine times. The chain joins TRBV7-2 to TRBJ2-7; 8 positions match TRBD1. V was clipped by 5 bases and J by 4 bases; unmatched bases: 4. The CDR3 has 13 amino acids. Germline V CDR1 and CDR2: SGHTA, FQGNSA. CDR3 DNA: TGTGCCAGCAGCCCGCGGGACAGGTACGAGCAGTACTTC. It translates to CASSPRDRYEQYF.

This clone has more than one count but fewer than ten. V usage is TRBV5-4 and J usage is TRBJ2-2; TRBD1 matches at 8 bases. Germline V gives CDR1 SGHNT, CDR2 YYREEE (reference sequence). With V trimmed by 3 bases and J by 6 bases, 7 bases remained unmatched. This CDR3 is 15 amino acids long. The CDR3: CASSYQGALAGELFF. CDR3 nucleotides: TGTGCCAGCAGCTACCAGGGGGCGCTGGCCGGGGAGCTGTTTTTT. Variable domain in full (rest from reference TRBV5-4 and TRBJ2-2): ETGVTQSPTHLIKTRGQQVTLRCSSQSGHNTVSWYQQALGQGPQFIFQYYREEENGRGNFPPRFSGLQFPNYSSELNVNALELDDSALYLCASSYQGALAGELFFGEGSRLTVL.

The V call is TRBV11-3, the J call TRBJ2-3, with TRBD2 as a possible D gene (5 bases). V was cut by 0 bases and J by 1 base, with 11 bases left in between. The CDR3 runs 16 residues. CDR1 and CDR2 from the germline V gene are SGHNT and YENEEA. Here the CDR3 reads CASSLDYLGGTDTQYF. CDR3 in DNA: TGTGCCAGCAGCTTAGATTACTTGGGAGGCACAGATACGCAGTATTTT.

The CDR3 sequence is CASRYLSGVNTEAFF. Written as DNA, the CDR3 is TGTGCCAGCCGCTACCTTTCGGGTGTGAACACTGAAGCTTTCTTT. This chain uses TRBV28 with TRBJ1-1; D remains ambiguous. The CDR3 length is 15 residues. V was trimmed by 8 bases and J by 0 bases, leaving 16 bases between them. Per germline, CDR1 MDHEN and CDR2 SYDVKM.

This clone was found a few times. V usage is TRBV25-1 and J usage is TRBJ2-5, with D perhaps matching TRBD2 (5 bases). This CDR3 comprises 16 residues. The ends were cut back, 3 bases at V and 0 bases at J, with 14 bases in the middle. Germline V CDR1 and CDR2: MGHDK, SYGVNS. The CDR3 region has the DNA TGTGCCAGCAGTGATGGAGAGGCGGGTAACCAAGAGACCCAGTACTTC. Translated, it gives CASSDGEAGNQETQYF.

This clone was seen a handful of times. V gene TRBV7-2 combines with J gene TRBJ2-5; 9 bases are a match to TRBD1. This CDR3 spans 15 amino acids. V shed 1 base and J 4 bases; nucleotides not matched to a gene: 4. The V gene's germline CDR1 is SGHTA and CDR2 FQGNSA. The CDR3 DNA sequence: TGTGCCAGCAGCTTAGTATACAGGGGGCGAGAGACCCAGTACTTC. Translated, it gives CASSLVYRGRETQYF. Full variable domain (rest looked up from reference TRBV7-2 and TRBJ2-5): GAGVSQSPSNKVTEKGKDVELRCDPISGHTALYWYRQSLGQGLEFLIYFQGNSAPDKSGLPSDRFSAERTGGSVSTLTIQRTQQEDSAVYLCASSLVYRGRETQYFGPGTRLLVL.

This clone showed up just a few times. The chain employs TRBV5-6 and TRBJ1-1; unclear D gene. Germline V gene lookup returns CDR1 SGHDT and CDR2 YYEEEE. V was pared by 1 base and J by 3 bases, with 4 bases between. The CDR3 has 12 residues. The CDR3 DNA follows: TGTGCCAGCAGCTTGCTCCACACTGAAGCTTTCTTT. Protein sequence: CASSLLHTEAFF.

The V call is TRBV19, the J call TRBJ2-5; weak D call: TRBD2 (5 bases). This CDR3 has 14 residues. Germline CDR1 reads LNHDA; CDR2 reads SQIVND (reference sequence). Trimming took 1 base from V and 4 from J, leaving 10 bases between them. This chain's CDR3 is CASSIGTRGETQYF. CDR3 nucleotide sequence: TGTGCCAGTAGTATAGGAACCCGGGGAGAGACCCAGTACTTC.

As DNA, the CDR3 is TGCGCCAGCAGCTTGGTGCTCGCGGGCCCCACCTATGGCTACACCTTC. Translating gives CASSLVLAGPTYGYTF. The J gene is TRBJ1-2, the V gene TRBV5-1; no firm D call. V lost 0 bases to trimming and J lost 4 bases, with 16 bases between them. The CDR3 runs to 16 residues. CDR1 SGHRS and CDR2 YFSETQ come from the germline V gene.

This clone was picked up a small number of times. This sequence joins TRBV21-1 and TRBJ2-2; whether TRBD2, the table's D call, matches the DNA was not checked. TRBV21-1 is designated a pseudogene. CDR3 length: 18 residues. The CDR3 DNA sequence: TGTGCCAGCACCCTGGGGATAGCGGGAGGGCCGAACACCGGGGAGCTGTTTTTT. Amino acid sequence: CASTLGIAGGPNTGELFF.

This clone was observed a few times. The chain couples TRBV11-2 to TRBJ1-1; D is perhaps TRBD1 (5 bases). CDR1 is SGHAT, CDR2 FQNNGV, per germline. Between the trimmed V and J ends, which lost 8 bases and 1 base, there was a span of 11 bases. This CDR3 contains 13 residues. CDR3 nucleotide sequence: TGTGCCAGCGGGGCTCAGGGGAACACTGAAGCTTTCTTT. This translates into CASGAQGNTEAFF. The whole variable domain, remainder taken from reference TRBV11-2 and TRBJ1-1, is EAGVAQSPRYKIIEKRQSVAFWCNPISGHATLYWYQQILGQGPKLLIQFQNNGVVDDSQLPKDRFSAERLKGVDSTLKIQPAKLEDSAVYLCASGAQGNTEAFFGQGTRLTVV.

The V call is TRBV30, the J call TRBJ1-1; D gene ambiguous. Trimming shortened V by 3 bases and J by 1 base, and 9 bases separated the two germline ends. CDR3 length equals 13 residues. CDR1 GTSNPN and CDR2 SVGIG come from the germline V gene (reference sequence). The DNA of the CDR3 is TGTGCCTGGAGAATCTCCAGGAACACTGAAGCTTTCTTT. This encodes CAWRISRNTEAFF. Filled out from reference TRBV30 and TRBJ1-1, the complete variable domain reads SQTIHQWPATLVQPVGSPLSLECTVEGTSNPNLYWYRQAAGRGLQLLFYSVGIGQISSEVPQNLSASRPQDRQFILSSKKLLLSDSGFYLCAWRISRNTEAFFGQGTRLTVV.

This clone showed up just a few times. The rearrangement uses TRBV18 and TRBJ2-7; tentatively, D is TRBD2 (6 bases). CDR3 size: 14 residues. Germline V gene lookup returns CDR1 KGHSH and CDR2 LQKENI. Deletions cut 0 bases from V and 2 bases from J, with 8 bases between. The CDR3 sequence: CASSPPGGTYEQYF. The CDR3 DNA reads TGTGCCAGCTCACCACCGGGGGGAACCTACGAGCAGTACTTC.

This clone has more than one count but fewer than ten. The V call is TRBV5-1, the J call TRBJ2-7, with TRBD1 matching 8 bases. Germline V gives CDR1 SGHRS, CDR2 YFSETQ. V shed 2 bases, J shed 1 base, and the junction held 2 bases outside the gene matches. This CDR3 region has 14 residues. CDR3 sequence reads: CASSFGQGSYEQYF. CDR3 DNA sequence: TGCGCCAGCAGCTTCGGACAGGGATCCTACGAGCAGTACTTC.

This clone turned up a few times. The V and J genes are TRBV28 and TRBJ2-7, with 11 nucleotides matching TRBD2. CDR3 length: 15 residues. The V segment lost 4 bases and the J segment 0 bases; nucleotides outside the gene matches: 2. CDR1 and CDR2 from the germline V gene are MDHEN and SYDVKM. CDR3 sequence reads: CASSSGTSGSYEQYF. CDR3 sequence (DNA): TGTGCCAGCAGTTCGGGGACTAGCGGCTCCTACGAGCAGTACTTC.

Turning to this clone: One junction end does not reproduce the germline sequence, and a read error may be involved. Additional DNA sequences in this sample encode the identical CDR3. The chain recombines TRBV6-5 with TRBJ2-7; 12 nucleotides line up with TRBD1. Germline CDR1 reads MNHEY; CDR2 reads SVGAGI. This CDR3 has 14 amino acids. The CDR3 spells CASSRGQGAREQYF. CDR3 nucleotide sequence: TGTGCTAGCAGTCGGGGACAGGGGGCGCGGGAGCAGTACTTC.

The gene calls are TRBV27 and TRBJ1-5, with D possibly matching TRBD1 (6 bases). The CDR3 runs to 14 residues. Germline V gene data show CDR1 as MNHEY and CDR2 as SMNVEV (reference sequence). The V and J ends lost 6 bases and 7 bases respectively, with 16 bases between them. CDR3 protein: CASSGGGLGQPQHF. CDR3 sequence (DNA): TGTGCCAGCAGCGGGGGGGGGCTCGGGCAGCCCCAGCATTTT.

V and J are TRBV13 and TRBJ2-1; TRBD2 is a possible D gene (5 bases). CDR1 and CDR2 (germline): PRHDT, FYEKMQ (reference sequence). Trimming stripped 5 bases from V and 8 bases from J, with 16 bases between. The CDR3 sequence is 14 residues long. CDR3 coding DNA: TGTGCCAGCAGCGCGAGGACTGCCGTTGATGAGCAGTTCTTC. Its translation: CASSARTAVDEQFF.

In this sample, this clone turned up a few times. V is TRBV27 and J is TRBJ1-5; TRBD1 aligns across 8 bases. CDR1 and CDR2 from the germline V gene are MNHEY and SMNVEV (reference sequence). With V trimmed by 4 bases and J by 3 bases, 8 bases remained unmatched. CDR3 size: 16 residues. CDR3 sequence (DNA): TGTGCCAGCAGTTGGTCAGGGGGCGAGGTCAATCAGCCCCAGCATTTT. Translated: CASSWSGGEVNQPQHF.

This clone occurred a few times. The chain joins TRBV28 to TRBJ2-7; tentatively, D is TRBD1 (6 bases). Germline V gene data show CDR1 as MDHEN and CDR2 as SYDVKM. With 5 bases removed from V and 0 bases from J, the gap between germline ends came to 17 bases. This CDR3 comprises 16 residues. DNA of the CDR3: TGTGCCAGCAGTCCCCCGGGACACCTAAGCTCCTACGAGCAGTACTTC. This codes for CASSPPGHLSSYEQYF.

V gene TRBV19 combines with J gene TRBJ1-2; 10 positions agree with TRBD1. The CDR3 extends over 14 amino acids. V trimming: 3 bases; J trimming: 5 bases; junction bases outside the gene matches: 3. Germline-derived CDR1 and CDR2 are LNHDA and SQIVND (reference sequence). The CDR3 bases are TGTGCCAGTAGTATGTGGACAGGGGGATATGGCTACACCTTC. Its translation is CASSMWTGGYGYTF.

The chain carries TRBV6-1 and TRBJ2-1, with TRBD1 as a possible D gene (5 bases). Between the trimmed V and J ends, which lost 6 bases and 7 bases, there was a span of 10 bases. Germline-derived CDR1 and CDR2 are MNHNS and SASEGT. The CDR3 is 12 amino acids. Written as DNA, the CDR3 is TGTGCCAGCAGCCGGCAGGGTAATGAGCAGTTCTTC. Translation: CASSRQGNEQFF.

Only a few counts were recorded for this clone. The chain has TRBV29-1 and TRBJ2-1, with 8 bases fitting TRBD1. V trimming: 7 bases; J trimming: 3 bases; junction bases outside the gene matches: 14. The CDR3 has 16 amino acids. CDR1 and CDR2 (germline): SQVTM, ANQGSEA. The CDR3 DNA follows: TGCAGCGCCTACGGACAGGGATCACGGGACTACAATGAGCAGTTCTTC. Translated: CSAYGQGSRDYNEQFF.